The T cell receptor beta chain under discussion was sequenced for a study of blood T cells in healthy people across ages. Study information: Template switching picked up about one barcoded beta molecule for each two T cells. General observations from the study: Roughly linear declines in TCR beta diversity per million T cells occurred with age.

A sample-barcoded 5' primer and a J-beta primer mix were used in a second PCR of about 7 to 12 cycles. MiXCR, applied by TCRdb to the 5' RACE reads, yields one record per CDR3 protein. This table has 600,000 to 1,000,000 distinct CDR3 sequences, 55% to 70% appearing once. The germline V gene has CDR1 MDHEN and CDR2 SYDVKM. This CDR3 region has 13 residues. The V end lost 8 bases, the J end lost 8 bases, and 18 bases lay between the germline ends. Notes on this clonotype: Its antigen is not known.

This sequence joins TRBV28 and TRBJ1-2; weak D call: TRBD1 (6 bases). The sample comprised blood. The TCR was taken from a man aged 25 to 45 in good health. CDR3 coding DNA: TGTGCCAGCGCCTGGGCGGGGGGCGAGGGCTACACCTTC. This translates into CASAWAGGEGYTF.